A selection of T cell receptor beta chains follows, all from one sample in a study of T cell repertoires in cytomegalovirus infection. TCRdb fed the reads into MiXCR, producing one record per CDR3 protein. The data contain about 310,000 distinct CDR3 sequences, 20% to 25% of them singletons. Their antigens are not known. Source: cultured PBMCs, taken from culture after CMV antigen stimulation. All receptors derive from a human donor in good health (CMV status not recorded). Some clones in this sample may be carry-over from other donors' samples. CDR3s include the opening cysteine and the closing phenylalanine or tryptophan. Fields, in order: clone size, D gene, V gene, J gene, CDR3 DNA, CDR3 protein. A D gene is named only where the DNA matches it firmly. Clone size is stated in some rows and not others, as once, few, many or a class when expanded.

clone_size: .; d_call: .; v_call: TRBV29-1; j_call: TRBJ1-1; cdr3_nt: TGCACGGTGAGCGTACGGACTGAAGCTTTCTTT; cdr3_aa: CTVSVRTEAFF
clone_size: .; d_call: .; v_call: TRBV28; j_call: TRBJ2-1; cdr3_nt: TGTGCCAGCAGTTTAAGGCCTAGCTGGAATGAGCAGTTCTTC; cdr3_aa: CASSLRPSWNEQFF
clone_size: .; d_call: .; v_call: TRBV20-1; j_call: TRBJ2-6; cdr3_nt: TGCAGTGCTAGAGAAGACCGCTCCCCCCTCTCTGGGGCCAACGTCCTGACTTTC; cdr3_aa: CSAREDRSPLSGANVLTF
clone_size: few; d_call: TRBD2; v_call: TRBV7-3; j_call: TRBJ2-2; cdr3_nt: TGTGCCAGCAGCTTATTAGAGCCAGCGGGAGCCGGGGAGCTGTTTTTT; cdr3_aa: CASSLLEPAGAGELFF
clone_size: many; d_call: .; v_call: TRBV10-3; j_call: TRBJ2-2; cdr3_nt: TGTGCCATCAGTGGAAGCGTGTGGGAGAGCGGGGAGCTGTTTTTT; cdr3_aa: CAISGSVWESGELFF
clone_size: .; d_call: .; v_call: TRBV6-6; j_call: TRBJ1-1; cdr3_nt: TGTGCCAGCAGTTACTTGGCCAGGTTGAACACTGAAGCTTTCTTT; cdr3_aa: CASSYLARLNTEAFF
clone_size: few; d_call: .; v_call: TRBV6-1; j_call: TRBJ2-7; cdr3_nt: TGTGCCAGCAGTAGCTCGGGGGCAGGGTCCTACGAGCAGTACTTC; cdr3_aa: CASSSSGAGSYEQYF
clone_size: .; d_call: TRBD1; v_call: TRBV20-1; j_call: TRBJ1-1; cdr3_nt: TGCAGTGCTAGAGACGTACAGGGGCTTAACACTGAAGCTTTCTTT; cdr3_aa: CSARDVQGLNTEAFF
clone_size: few; d_call: TRBD1; v_call: TRBV30; j_call: TRBJ1-1; cdr3_nt: TGTGCCTGGAGACAGGGGCTGGGGAACACTGAAGCTTTCTTT; cdr3_aa: CAWRQGLGNTEAFF
clone_size: .; d_call: TRBD2; v_call: TRBV28; j_call: TRBJ2-1; cdr3_nt: TGTGCCAGCAGTTCCCCCGGGGAGGGCCGTGATGAGCAGTTCTTC; cdr3_aa: CASSSPGEGRDEQFF
clone_size: few; d_call: .; v_call: TRBV20-1; j_call: TRBJ1-6; cdr3_nt: TGCAGTGGCTGGGACGGAAAGCATTCACCCCTCCACTTT; cdr3_aa: CSGWDGKHSPLHF
clone_size: .; d_call: TRBD2; v_call: TRBV12-5; j_call: TRBJ2-1; cdr3_nt: TGTGCTAGTGGTTCCCCAGGGACTAGGGGGAATGAGCAGTTCTTC; cdr3_aa: CASGSPGTRGNEQFF
clone_size: few; d_call: .; v_call: TRBV12-3/TRBV12-4; j_call: TRBJ2-5; cdr3_nt: TGTGCCACCGCCTGGGGTGCAAGAGTGGCCCAGTACTTC; cdr3_aa: CATAWGARVAQYF
clone_size: .; d_call: .; v_call: TRBV7-3; j_call: TRBJ2-3; cdr3_nt: TGTGCCAGCAGCTTGGGACTCTCTTTGAGCGATACGCAGTATTTT; cdr3_aa: CASSLGLSLSDTQYF
clone_size: .; d_call: .; v_call: TRBV4-1; j_call: TRBJ2-5; cdr3_nt: TGCGCCAGCAGCCAAGATTTCACTGGAAGAGGGACCCAGTACTTC; cdr3_aa: CASSQDFTGRGTQYF
clone_size: few; d_call: .; v_call: TRBV19; j_call: TRBJ2-5; cdr3_nt: TGTGCCAGTAGTATAGGAAGGCAAGAGACCCAGTACTTC; cdr3_aa: CASSIGRQETQYF
clone_size: many; d_call: .; v_call: TRBV7-8; j_call: TRBJ2-1; cdr3_nt: TGTGCCAGCAGCCCCCGGGCAGTGGCGGGAATAGGTTTAAATGAGCAGTTCTTC; cdr3_aa: CASSPRAVAGIGLNEQFF
clone_size: .; d_call: .; v_call: TRBV20-1; j_call: TRBJ1-3; cdr3_nt: TGCAGTGCTGGCATAAACTCTGGAAACACCATATATTTT; cdr3_aa: CSAGINSGNTIYF
clone_size: .; d_call: .; v_call: TRBV9; j_call: TRBJ2-2; cdr3_nt: TGTGCCAGCAGATTTAGCGGAAACACCGGGGAGCTGTTTTTT; cdr3_aa: CASRFSGNTGELFF
clone_size: many; d_call: TRBD1; v_call: TRBV7-2; j_call: TRBJ2-7; cdr3_nt: TGTGCCAGCAGCTTTGGGACAGGGGGCGTAGGCTCCTACGAGCAGTACTTC; cdr3_aa: CASSFGTGGVGSYEQYF
clone_size: few; d_call: TRBD2; v_call: TRBV28; j_call: TRBJ2-7; cdr3_nt: TGTGCCAGCAGTCTCATATCTAGCGGATCCTACGAGCAGTACTTC; cdr3_aa: CASSLISSGSYEQYF
clone_size: .; d_call: .; v_call: TRBV20-1; j_call: TRBJ2-3; cdr3_nt: TGCAGTGCTAGCAAGATTACAGATACGCAGTATTTT; cdr3_aa: CSASKITDTQYF
clone_size: few; d_call: TRBD2; v_call: TRBV12-3/TRBV12-4; j_call: TRBJ2-5; cdr3_nt: TGTGCCAGCACTTTAGCGGGAGGGCCGGAAGAGACCCAGTACTTC; cdr3_aa: CASTLAGGPEETQYF
clone_size: many; d_call: TRBD2; v_call: TRBV11-3; j_call: TRBJ2-3; cdr3_nt: TGTGCCAGCAGCCCCGGTTGGCGGGAGGGCCGAGAAGATACGCAGTATTTT; cdr3_aa: CASSPGWREGREDTQYF
clone_size: many; d_call: .; v_call: TRBV7-2; j_call: TRBJ2-7; cdr3_nt: TGTGCCAGCAGCTCTTGGGGCGAGCAGTACTTC; cdr3_aa: CASSSWGEQYF
clone_size: few; d_call: .; v_call: TRBV30; j_call: TRBJ2-3; cdr3_nt: TGTGCCTGGAGATCTCTGGTTAGCGAGTCCTCGGGGGATACGCAGTATTTT; cdr3_aa: CAWRSLVSESSGDTQYF
clone_size: .; d_call: .; v_call: TRBV6-1; j_call: TRBJ2-1; cdr3_nt: TGTGCCAGCATTCGGGGGATCAATGAGCAGTTCTTC; cdr3_aa: CASIRGINEQFF
clone_size: .; d_call: TRBD1; v_call: TRBV18; j_call: TRBJ1-6; cdr3_nt: TGTGCCAGCTCACCGCCCTCAGGGACAGGGGTTTCACCCCTCCACTTT; cdr3_aa: CASSPPSGTGVSPLHF
clone_size: .; d_call: .; v_call: TRBV29-1; j_call: TRBJ2-3; cdr3_nt: TGCAGCGTTGGGGTGACAGGCCCCTTCACAGATACGCAGTATTTT; cdr3_aa: CSVGVTGPFTDTQYF
clone_size: many; d_call: TRBD2; v_call: TRBV10-3; j_call: TRBJ2-7; cdr3_nt: TGTGCCATCAGACTAGCGGGCGCCTACGAGCAGTACTTC; cdr3_aa: CAIRLAGAYEQYF
clone_size: many; d_call: .; v_call: TRBV7-8; j_call: TRBJ2-5; cdr3_nt: TGTGCCAGCAGCTCAGGGGTTCAGGAGACCCAGTACTTC; cdr3_aa: CASSSGVQETQYF
clone_size: .; d_call: .; v_call: TRBV11-2; j_call: TRBJ2-1; cdr3_nt: TGTGCCAGCAGCTTAAGCAGGGACGGACTATACAATGAGCAGTTCTTC; cdr3_aa: CASSLSRDGLYNEQFF
clone_size: many; d_call: .; v_call: TRBV28; j_call: TRBJ2-1; cdr3_nt: TGTGCCAGCAGTCCTAACAGGCCCTACAATGAGCAGTTCTTC; cdr3_aa: CASSPNRPYNEQFF
clone_size: few; d_call: .; v_call: TRBV7-8; j_call: TRBJ2-3; cdr3_nt: TGTGCCAGCCTTTCGGTGGGGGCCTATACGCAGTATTTT; cdr3_aa: CASLSVGAYTQYF
clone_size: many; d_call: .; v_call: TRBV6-1; j_call: TRBJ2-6; cdr3_nt: TGTGCCAGCAGACCCCACTCTGGGGCCAACGTCCTGACTTTC; cdr3_aa: CASRPHSGANVLTF
clone_size: few; d_call: .; v_call: TRBV28; j_call: TRBJ1-5; cdr3_nt: TGTGCCAGCAGCCGTGGACAGAGCAATCAGCCCCAGCATTTT; cdr3_aa: CASSRGQSNQPQHF
clone_size: medium-sized; d_call: TRBD1; v_call: TRBV2; j_call: TRBJ1-2; cdr3_nt: TGTGCCAGCAGTGGGCCCCTGGACAGGTTGAACTATGGCTACACCTTC; cdr3_aa: CASSGPLDRLNYGYTF